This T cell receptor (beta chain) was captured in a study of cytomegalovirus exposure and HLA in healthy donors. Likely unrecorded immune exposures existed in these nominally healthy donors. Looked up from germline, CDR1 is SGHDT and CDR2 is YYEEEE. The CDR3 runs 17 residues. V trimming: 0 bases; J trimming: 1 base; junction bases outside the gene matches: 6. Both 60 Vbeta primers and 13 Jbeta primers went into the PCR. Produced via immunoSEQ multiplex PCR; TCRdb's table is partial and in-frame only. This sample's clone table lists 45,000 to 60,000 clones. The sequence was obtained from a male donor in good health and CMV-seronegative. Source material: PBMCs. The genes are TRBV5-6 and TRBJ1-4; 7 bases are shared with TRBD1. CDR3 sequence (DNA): TGTGCCAGCAGCTTGGTCGGCAGGGGGAGAACTAATGAAAAACTGTTTTTT. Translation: CASSLVGRGRTNEKLFF.